Below are 20 T cell receptor beta chains sequenced from a single sample in a study of CD8+ T cells in alopecia areata. RNA was extracted and reverse transcribed into cDNA as the sequencing template. The assay was immunoSEQ multiplex PCR, and TCRdb's table has in-frame clones only and misses some. Of over 120,000 clones listed, around 50% were seen once; the top ten hold approximately 16%. Treatment of the sample: oral pan-JAK inhibitor, 5-10 mg twice daily. The sequencing used CD8+ T cells sorted from blood, collected at week 4, from a patient treated with tofacitinib. These receptors came from a human donor with alopecia areata.

This clone was counted only a few times. The chain couples TRBV7-9 to TRBJ2-2, with D uncertain. The germline gives CDR1 SEHNR, CDR2 FQNEAQ (reference sequence). The length of the CDR3 is 11 residues. V shed 5 bases and J shed 7 bases, with 5 bases lying between them. The chain's CDR3 is CASSVHGELFF. The CDR3 DNA is TGTGCCAGCAGCGTCCACGGGGAGCTGTTTTTT.

This sequence joins TRBV2 and TRBJ2-4, with D tentatively TRBD2 (5 bases). This CDR3 has 12 amino acids. In germline, CDR1 is SNHLY, CDR2 FYNNEI. V gave up 3 bases and J gave up 9 bases, with 9 bases separating them. As DNA, the CDR3 is TGTGCCAGCAGTGACGGACGGGGCATTCAGTACTTC. Translating it yields CASSDGRGIQYF. The whole variable domain, filled in from reference TRBV2 and TRBJ2-4, reads EPEVTQTPSHQVTQMGQEVILRCVPISNHLYFYWYRQILGQKVEFLVSFYNNEISEKSEIFDDQFSVERPDGSNFTLKIRSTKLEDSAMYFCASSDGRGIQYFGAGTRLSVL.

This chain joins TRBV10-3 and TRBJ1-2; D is unclear. In germline, CDR1 is ENHRY, CDR2 SYGVKD. Trimming took off 2 bases at V and 0 bases at J, with 10 bases between the two ends. There are 15 residues in the CDR3. The DNA of the CDR3 is TGTGCCATCAGTGAGACGTCGCCGACTAACTATGGCTACACCTTC. Its translation: CAISETSPTNYGYTF.

The rearrangement uses TRBV7-2 and TRBJ2-7, with D perhaps TRBD1 (6 bases). Germline assignment: CDR1 SGHTA and CDR2 FQGNSA. V was shortened by 4 bases and J by 1 base, with 23 bases between the two germline ends. The CDR3 contains 18 residues. CDR3 residues: CASSSLGAGEPPSYEQYF. For the CDR3, the DNA is TGTGCCAGCAGCTCCCTTGGGGCAGGGGAACCCCCATCCTACGAGCAGTACTTC.

On this clone itself: This CDR3 is also generated by other DNA sequences in the sample. This chain's CDR3 is CASSLMSDTQYF. As DNA, the CDR3 is TGTGCCAGCAGCTTAATGTCAGATACGCAGTATTTT. The J gene is TRBJ2-3, the V gene TRBV11-2; no definite D call. The CDR3 is 12 amino acids. The V end lost 2 bases, the J end lost 4 bases, and 4 bases lay between the germline ends. CDR1 SGHAT and CDR2 FQNNGV come from the germline V gene.

The rearrangement joins TRBV15 to TRBJ2-7; 10 nucleotides match TRBD1. CDR1 and CDR2 (germline): LNHNV, YYDKDF (reference sequence). V trimming: 7 bases; J trimming: 4 bases; junction bases outside the gene matches: 4. This CDR3 contains 13 residues. The CDR3, as DNA: TGTGCCACCAACTGGGACAGGGGTTACGAGCAGTACTTC. Translated: CATNWDRGYEQYF.

The rearrangement links TRBV6-1 to TRBJ2-1, with TRBD1 matching over 7 bases. The CDR3 consists of 14 residues. Germline CDR1 MNHNS, CDR2 SASEGT. The trim removed 3 bases at V and 9 bases at J, leaving 8 bases unmatched. The CDR3 reads CASSDTTGSGEQFF. The CDR3 DNA follows: TGTGCCAGCAGTGATACGACAGGGAGTGGTGAGCAGTTCTTC.

The table lists this clone with a few counts. The CDR3, as DNA: TGTGCCAGCAGTTCCCAGGGGGTCCACGAGCAGTACTTC. It codes for CASSSQGVHEQYF. The chain is built from TRBV6-6 and TRBJ2-7, with TRBD1 matching over 7 bases. Germline trimming cut 4 bases from V and 5 bases from J; bases unmatched to any gene: 5. The CDR3 loop spans 13 amino acids. CDR1 is MNHNY, CDR2 SVGAGI, per germline (reference sequence).

The rearrangement joins TRBV6-5 to TRBJ2-3; TRBD1 matches at 7 bases. In germline, CDR1 is MNHEY, CDR2 SVGAGI. This CDR3 has 15 residues. V shed 6 bases and J 1 base; nucleotides not matched to a gene: 7. The chain's CDR3 is CASSLQGVGTDTQYF. In DNA, the CDR3 is TGTGCCAGCAGCTTGCAGGGGGTCGGCACAGATACGCAGTATTTT.

The chain carries TRBV19 and TRBJ1-1, with a tentative D call TRBD1 (6 bases). The V end lost 6 bases, the J end lost 0 bases, and 11 bases lay between the germline ends. Germline V CDR1 and CDR2: LNHDA, SQIVND (reference sequence). The CDR3 is 14 amino acids. The CDR3 nucleotides read TGTGCCAGTAGCCCGGGACACCTGAACACTGAAGCTTTCTTT. It specifies CASSPGHLNTEAFF.

The chain is built from TRBV6-5 and TRBJ1-6; D unresolved. CDR3 length: 14 residues. Germline V gives CDR1 MNHEY, CDR2 SVGAGI. V lost 0 bases, J lost 9 bases, and 9 bases lay in between. The CDR3 region has the DNA TGTGCCAGCAGTTACTCCACGGAGGGTTCACCCCTCCACTTT. As protein: CASSYSTEGSPLHF.

The chain has TRBV27 and TRBJ2-7; the match to TRBD1 covers 9 bases. CDR3 length: 14 amino acids. Unmatched junction bases numbered 9, after V lost 5 bases and J lost 7 bases. Germline loops: CDR1 MNHEY, CDR2 SMNVEV (reference sequence). The CDR3 reads CASSAGTGYWEQYF. The CDR3 region has the DNA TGTGCCAGCAGTGCCGGGACAGGGTATTGGGAGCAGTACTTC.

V gene TRBV10-3 combines with J gene TRBJ1-2; D call uncertain. CDR3 length equals 12 residues. V was trimmed by 8 bases and J by 2 bases, leaving 9 bases between them. Germline CDR1 and CDR2: ENHRY and SYGVKD. The CDR3 reads CAILRVNYGYTF. CDR3 sequence (DNA): TGTGCCATCTTAAGGGTCAACTATGGCTACACCTTC.

In this sample, this clone turned up once. Here the CDR3 reads CASAAQGYEQYF. For the CDR3, the DNA is TGTGCCAGCGCCGCACAGGGGTACGAGCAGTACTTC. V gene TRBV5-6 combines with J gene TRBJ2-7; 7 nucleotides line up with TRBD1. The V segment lost 7 bases and the J segment 4 bases; nucleotides outside the gene matches: 5. The V gene's germline CDR1 is SGHDT and CDR2 YYEEEE. The CDR3 consists of 12 residues. The variable domain in full, with the rest retrieved from reference TRBV5-6 and TRBJ2-7, is DAGVTQSPTHLIKTRGQQVTLRCSPKSGHDTVSWYQQALGQGPQFIFQYYEEEERQRGNFPDRFSGHQFPNYSSELNVNALLLGDSALYLCASAAQGYEQYFGPGTRLTVT.

A few counts support this clone. The V gene is TRBV2, the J gene TRBJ2-3, with unresolved D. Per the germline V gene, CDR1 is SNHLY and CDR2 is FYNNEI. This CDR3 is 14 amino acids long. With 9 bases removed from V and 0 bases from J, the gap between germline ends came to 13 bases. DNA for the CDR3: TGTGCCAGGACCGACAAGCTGAGCACAGATACGCAGTATTTT. It encodes CARTDKLSTDTQYF. The whole variable domain, filled in from reference TRBV2 and TRBJ2-3, reads EPEVTQTPSHQVTQMGQEVILRCVPISNHLYFYWYRQILGQKVEFLVSFYNNEISEKSEIFDDQFSVERPDGSNFTLKIRSTKLEDSAMYFCARTDKLSTDTQYFGPGTRLTVL.

V gene TRBV10-1 combines with J gene TRBJ2-3, with 7 bases fitting TRBD1. Trimming removed 2 bases from V and 1 base from J; junction bases left unmatched: 0. The CDR3 has 14 amino acids. From germline, CDR1 is WNHNN and CDR2 SYGVQD (reference sequence). CDR3 in amino acids: CASSETGGTDTQYF. CDR3 nucleotides: TGCGCCAGCAGTGAGACAGGGGGCACAGATACGCAGTATTTT.

This sequence joins TRBV10-3 and TRBJ2-5, with D unclear. Germline values: CDR1 ENHRY, CDR2 SYGVKD. The V end was cut by 0 bases, the J end by 2 bases, with 10 bases between. The CDR3 consists of 15 residues. CDR3 loop: CAISESVATQETQYF. The CDR3, as DNA: TGTGCCATCAGTGAGTCGGTAGCAACTCAAGAGACCCAGTACTTC.

This clone was recorded many times. The genes are TRBV19 and TRBJ1-1; D might be TRBD1 (5 bases). The CDR3 length is 16 residues. Germline CDR1 reads LNHDA; CDR2 reads SQIVND (reference sequence). The ends were cut back, 5 bases at V and 4 bases at J, with 20 bases in the middle. DNA of the CDR3: TGTGCCAGTAGTCTCCCCGGGGGTCCCGGGGGCACTGAAGCTTTCTTT. Protein: CASSLPGGPGGTEAFF.

The V gene is TRBV29-1, the J gene TRBJ1-2, with 7 bases aligning to TRBD1. The CDR3 loop spans 12 amino acids. Germline V CDR1 and CDR2: SQVTM, ANQGSEA. With V trimmed by 0 bases and J by 6 bases, 1 base remained unmatched. Written as DNA, the CDR3 is TGCAGCGTTGAAGAAGGGGGCCATGGCTACACCTTC. Translation gives CSVEEGGHGYTF.

The V call is TRBV15, the J call TRBJ2-3; D call uncertain. The germline V gene has CDR1 LNHNV and CDR2 YYDKDF (reference sequence). Trimming took 1 base from V and 2 from J, leaving 7 bases between them. The CDR3 is made up of 14 amino acids. The CDR3 sequence: CATSRADYTDTQYF. DNA of the CDR3: TGTGCCACCAGCAGAGCGGATTACACAGATACGCAGTATTTT.